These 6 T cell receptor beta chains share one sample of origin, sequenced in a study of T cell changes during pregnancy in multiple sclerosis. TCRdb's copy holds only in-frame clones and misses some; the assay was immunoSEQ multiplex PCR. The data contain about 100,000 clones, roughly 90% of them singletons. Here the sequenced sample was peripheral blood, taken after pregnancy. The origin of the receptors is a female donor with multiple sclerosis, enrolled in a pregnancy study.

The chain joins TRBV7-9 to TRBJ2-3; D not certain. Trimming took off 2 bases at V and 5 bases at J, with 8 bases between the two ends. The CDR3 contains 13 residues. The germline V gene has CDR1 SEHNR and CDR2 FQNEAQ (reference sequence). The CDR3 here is CASSLPSVDTQYF. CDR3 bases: TGTGCCAGCAGCTTACCTTCGGTAGATACGCAGTATTTT.

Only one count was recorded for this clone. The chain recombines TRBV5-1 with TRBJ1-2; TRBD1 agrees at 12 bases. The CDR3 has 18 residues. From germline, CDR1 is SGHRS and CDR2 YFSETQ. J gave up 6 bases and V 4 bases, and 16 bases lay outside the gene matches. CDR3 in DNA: TGCGCCAGCAGCCGGGACAGGGGGCGCGTATTCGACATAGATGGCTACACCTTC. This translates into CASSRDRGRVFDIDGYTF. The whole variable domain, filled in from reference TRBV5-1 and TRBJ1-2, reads KAGVTQTPRYLIKTRGQQVTLSCSPISGHRSVSWYQQTPGQGLQFLFEYFSETQRNKGNFPGRFSGRQFSNSRSEMNVSTLELGDSALYLCASSRDRGRVFDIDGYTFGSGTRLTVV.

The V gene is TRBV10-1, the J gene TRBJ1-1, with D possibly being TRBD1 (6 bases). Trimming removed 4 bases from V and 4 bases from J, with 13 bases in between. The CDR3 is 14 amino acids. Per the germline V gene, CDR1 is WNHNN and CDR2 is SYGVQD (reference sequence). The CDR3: CASSGSDSCTEAFF. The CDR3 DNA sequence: TGCGCCAGCAGTGGTTCGGACAGTTGCACTGAAGCTTTCTTT.

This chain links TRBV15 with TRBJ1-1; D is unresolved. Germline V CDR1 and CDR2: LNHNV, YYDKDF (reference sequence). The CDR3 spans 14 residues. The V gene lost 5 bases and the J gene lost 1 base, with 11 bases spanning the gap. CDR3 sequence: CATSPQNTNTEAFF. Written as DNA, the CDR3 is TGTGCCACCAGCCCTCAAAACACGAACACTGAAGCTTTCTTT.

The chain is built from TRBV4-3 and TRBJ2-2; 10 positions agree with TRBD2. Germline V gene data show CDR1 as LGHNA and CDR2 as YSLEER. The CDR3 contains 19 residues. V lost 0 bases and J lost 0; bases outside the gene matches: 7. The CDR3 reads CASSQDFASGGANTGELFF. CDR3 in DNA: TGCGCCAGCAGCCAAGATTTTGCTAGCGGGGGCGCGAACACCGGGGAGCTGTTTTTT.

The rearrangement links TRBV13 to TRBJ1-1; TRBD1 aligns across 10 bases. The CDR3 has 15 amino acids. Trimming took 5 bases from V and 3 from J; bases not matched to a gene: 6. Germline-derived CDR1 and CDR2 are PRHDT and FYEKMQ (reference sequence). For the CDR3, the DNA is TGTGCCAGCAGCGCCCGGACAGGGGGGGACACTGAAGCTTTCTTT. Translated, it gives CASSARTGGDTEAFF.